The next 21 T cell receptor beta chains were all read from a single sample in a study of cytomegalovirus exposure and HLA in healthy donors. Primers: 60 Vbeta forward and 13 Jbeta reverse. The data were produced by immunoSEQ multiplex PCR, yet TCRdb's version contains in-frame clones alone and is incomplete. The repertoire includes 120,000 or so clones, 75% to 85% of them detected once, and over 2.5% sits in the top ten. Sequencing was done on a sample of PBMCs. The receptors originated from a male donor in good health and CMV-seronegative.

The V and J genes are TRBV5-1 and TRBJ2-1, with D possibly being TRBD2 (5 bases). Deletions cut 7 bases from V and 7 bases from J, with 9 bases between. Germline V gives CDR1 SGHRS, CDR2 YFSETQ. The CDR3 runs to 11 residues. CDR3 region: CASARANEQFF. The CDR3 DNA is TGCGCCAGCGCGAGGGCGAATGAGCAGTTCTTC.

The DNA for the CDR3 is TGTGCCAGCAGATATCAGGGGTATGAGGTCTACACCTTC. Translating it yields CASRYQGYEVYTF. The chain combines TRBV5-5 with TRBJ1-2; weak D call: TRBD1 (6 bases). The CDR3 runs 13 residues. Deletions cut 5 bases from V and 10 bases from J, with 18 bases between. CDR1 is SGHKS, CDR2 YYEKEE, per germline (reference sequence).

The gene calls are TRBV18 and TRBJ2-2; perhaps TRBD1 as D (6 bases). Germline-derived CDR1 and CDR2 are KGHSH and LQKENI. The germline V and J ends were trimmed by 1 base and 4 bases, with 7 bases remaining between them. The CDR3 length is 14 residues. The CDR3 is CASSPQGVTGELFF. DNA of the CDR3: TGTGCCAGCTCACCACAGGGGGTCACCGGGGAGCTGTTTTTT.

The chain's CDR3 is CASSSERGPSTDTQYF. The CDR3 DNA is TGTGCCAGCAGTTCGGAGCGGGGGCCTAGCACAGATACGCAGTATTTT. The rearrangement links TRBV13 to TRBJ2-3; TRBD2 matches 8 bases. Germline CDR1 PRHDT, CDR2 FYEKMQ (reference sequence). The CDR3 covers 16 residues. The ends lost 6 bases at V and 0 bases at J; junction bases unmatched: 8.

The rearrangement uses TRBV5-6 and TRBJ1-6, with D tentatively TRBD1 (5 bases). This CDR3 is 15 amino acids long. CDR1 and CDR2 from the germline V gene are SGHDT and YYEEEE. Deletions cut 4 bases from V and 8 bases from J, with 16 bases between. CDR3 bases: TGTGCCAGCAGCCCGGCTGGGGGGGGAGATTCACCCCTCCACTTT. Translation: CASSPAGGGDSPLHF.

This chain joins TRBV28 and TRBJ2-5, with D hard to call. Matching the DNA end better, TRBJ2-7 makes the J call doubtful. Germline V gene data show CDR1 as MDHEN and CDR2 as SYDVKM. The CDR3 extends over 14 amino acids. The CDR3 sequence is CASSLVPSSYEQYF. CDR3 DNA sequence: TGTGCCAGCAGTTTAGTGCCGAGCTCCTACGAGCAGTACTTC.

The chain couples TRBV18 to TRBJ2-7; 8 bases are shared with TRBD1. Germline V gene data show CDR1 as KGHSH and CDR2 as LQKENI. Unmatched junction bases numbered 8, after V lost 4 bases and J lost 0 bases. This CDR3 region has 16 residues. DNA of the CDR3: TGTGCCAGCTCACGCCCAACAGGGGGGTTCTCCTACGAGCAGTACTTC. Its translation: CASSRPTGGFSYEQYF. The variable domain in full, with the rest retrieved from reference TRBV18 and TRBJ2-7, is NAGVMQNPRHLVRRRGQEARLRCSPMKGHSHVYWYRQLPEEGLKFMVYLQKENIIDESGMPKERFSAEFPKEGPSILRIQQVVRGDSAAYFCASSRPTGGFSYEQYFGPGTRLTVT.

This clone was observed a few times. The V call is TRBV28, the J call TRBJ1-2; D not resolved. V gave up 6 bases and J gave up 5 bases, with 10 bases separating them. There are 12 residues in the CDR3. Germline loops: CDR1 MDHEN, CDR2 SYDVKM. In DNA form, the CDR3 reads TGTGCCAGCAGCCTCTCCCGGTATGGCTACACCTTC. This encodes CASSLSRYGYTF.

The J gene is TRBJ2-2, the V gene TRBV27; possibly TRBD2 for D (5 bases). The V end was cut by 2 bases, the J end by 3 bases, with 10 bases between. Germline-derived CDR1 and CDR2 are MNHEY and SMNVEV (reference sequence). The CDR3 spans 15 residues. The CDR3 sequence: CASSLRGLDTGELFF. The CDR3 DNA is TGTGCCAGCAGTTTACGTGGACTCGACACCGGGGAGCTGTTTTTT.

This clone showed up just once. This chain uses TRBV7-9 with TRBJ2-2, with D perhaps matching TRBD2 (6 bases). Trimming removed 3 bases at V and 5 bases at J, with 10 bases between. The germline gives CDR1 SEHNR, CDR2 FQNEAQ (reference sequence). This CDR3 is built from 14 residues. CDR3 DNA sequence: TGTGCCAGCAGCTTTCCCCGGGAGACCGGGGAGCTGTTTTTT. Protein product: CASSFPRETGELFF.

CDR3 region: CALNYGYTF. The CDR3, as DNA: TGTGCCTTAAACTATGGCTACACCTTC. The chain links TRBV7-9 to TRBJ1-2; D uncertain. Trimming shortened V by 11 bases and J by 2 bases, and 3 bases separated the two germline ends. This CDR3 contains 9 residues. Germline CDR1 reads SEHNR; CDR2 reads FQNEAQ (reference sequence).

The chain employs TRBV5-1 and TRBJ2-5, with TRBD2 matching over 11 bases. The tail of the sequence fits TRBJ2-7 better, so the J call may be wrong. This CDR3 has 15 residues. Germline CDR1 reads SGHRS; CDR2 reads YFSETQ. This chain's CDR3 is CASRLGLADSYEQYF. CDR3 sequence (DNA): TGCGCCAGCAGACTGGGACTAGCGGACTCCTACGAGCAGTACTTC.

The chain links TRBV5-3 to TRBJ1-5; TRBD1 aligns across 8 bases. TRBV5-3 is assigned to the ORF class and has an uncertain function. Trimming removed 4 bases from V and 7 bases from J; junction bases left unmatched: 7. The CDR3 consists of 14 residues. The CDR3 nucleotides read TGTGCCAGAAGCCCCGGACAGGGTAACCAGCCCCAGCATTTT. It encodes CARSPGQGNQPQHF.

The genes are TRBV9 and TRBJ2-1, with 8 bases matching TRBD2. Germline CDR1 SGDLS, CDR2 YYNGEE. The CDR3 has 14 amino acids. With V trimmed by 2 bases and J by 5 bases, 3 bases remained unmatched. CDR3 sequence: CASSVSGVNNEQFF. As DNA, the CDR3 is TGTGCCAGCAGCGTTAGCGGGGTAAACAATGAGCAGTTCTTC.

A few counts support this clone. The chain combines TRBV2 with TRBJ2-6; no clear D gene. Germline CDR1 is SNHLY and CDR2 is FYNNEI. V was clipped by 3 bases and J by 2 bases, with 2 bases between them. This CDR3 comprises 13 residues. This CDR3 reads CASSDTGANVLTF. Here the CDR3 DNA reads TGTGCCAGCAGTGATACTGGGGCCAACGTCCTGACTTTC.

The gene calls are TRBV6-1 and TRBJ2-4, with D unresolved. V gave up 4 bases and J gave up 0 bases, with 16 bases separating them. Germline values: CDR1 MNHNS, CDR2 SASEGT. The CDR3 runs 17 residues. CDR3: CASSVYRLLLAKNIQYF. Here the CDR3 DNA reads TGTGCCAGCAGTGTATACCGACTCCTACTAGCCAAAAACATTCAGTACTTC.

The chain has TRBV6-5 and TRBJ1-1; no reliable D call. V dropped 7 bases and J dropped 3 bases, with 12 bases sitting between them. Germline V gene sequence: CDR1 MNHEY, CDR2 SVGAGI. The CDR3 extends over 13 amino acids. The CDR3 nucleotides are TGTGCCAGCACTACGCCCTCGGACACTGAAGCTTTCTTT. It encodes CASTTPSDTEAFF.

The DNA of the CDR3 is TGTGCCAGTCAGTTGGTACCAGGGGCTGGGGCCAACGTCCTGACTTTC. Amino acids: CASQLVPGAGANVLTF. The chain uses TRBV19 and TRBJ2-6, with D tentatively TRBD1 (6 bases). CDR1 and CDR2 from the germline V gene are LNHDA and SQIVND (reference sequence). The CDR3 loop spans 16 amino acids. Trimming left V 8 bases short and J 2 bases short, with 16 bases between.

This clone was seen only a few times. The J gene is TRBJ2-7, the V gene TRBV9; a weak D match, TRBD2 (5 bases). V lost 3 bases to trimming and J lost 3 bases, with 13 bases between them. The CDR3 runs to 14 residues. Germline loops: CDR1 SGDLS, CDR2 YYNGEE. The CDR3 reads CASSAGRSNYEQYF. DNA of the CDR3: TGTGCCAGCAGCGCGGGAAGATCCAACTACGAGCAGTACTTC.

About this clone itself: One end of the junction varies from germline; a read error may be responsible. The chain combines TRBV5-1 with TRBJ2-6; tentative D call: TRBD1 (6 bases). This CDR3 is built from 16 residues. The germline V gene encodes CDR1 SGHRS and CDR2 YFSETQ. CDR3 amino acids: CASSSYTGFGANGLTF. CDR3 sequence (DNA): TGCGCCAGCAGCTCATACACAGGGTTCGGGGCCAACGGCCTGACTTTC.

The CDR3 spells CASSLGQGPTDTQYF. The CDR3 DNA reads as TGTGCCAGCAGCTTAGGACAGGGCCCCACAGATACGCAGTATTTT. The rearrangement uses TRBV7-9 and TRBJ2-3; 7 bases agree with TRBD1. CDR1 is SEHNR and CDR2 is FQNEAQ in the germline V gene (reference sequence). The junction had 3 bases not matched to a gene; V was cut back by 1 base and J by 2 bases. The length of the CDR3 is 15 residues.